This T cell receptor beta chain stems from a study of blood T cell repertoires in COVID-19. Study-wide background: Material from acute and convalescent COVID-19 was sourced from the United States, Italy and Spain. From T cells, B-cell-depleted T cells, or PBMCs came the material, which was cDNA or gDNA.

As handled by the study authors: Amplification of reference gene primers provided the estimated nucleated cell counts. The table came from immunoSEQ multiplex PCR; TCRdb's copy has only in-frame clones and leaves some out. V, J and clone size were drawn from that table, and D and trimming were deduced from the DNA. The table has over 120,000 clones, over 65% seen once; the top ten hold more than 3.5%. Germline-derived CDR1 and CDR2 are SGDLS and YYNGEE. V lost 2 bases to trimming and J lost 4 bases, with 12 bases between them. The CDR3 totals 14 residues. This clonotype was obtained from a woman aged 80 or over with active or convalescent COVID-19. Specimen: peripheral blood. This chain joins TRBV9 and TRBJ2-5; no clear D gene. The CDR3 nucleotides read TGTGCCAGCAGCGTTGGGCCCCCTCTAGAGACCCAGTACTTC. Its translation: CASSVGPPLETQYF. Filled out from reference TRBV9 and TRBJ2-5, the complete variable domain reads DSGVTQTPKHLITATGQRVTLRCSPRSGDLSVYWYQQSLDQGLQFLIQYYNGEERAKGNILERFSAQQFPDLHSELNLSSLELGDSALYFCASSVGPPLETQYFGPGTRLLVL.